This is a list of T cell receptor beta chains from one sample in a study of CD8+CD57+ T cells in acquired aplastic anemia. One entry per CDR3 protein, called by TCRdb with MiXCR from the reads. Of a few hundred thousand distinct CDR3 sequences listed, about 37% were seen once; the top ten hold approximately 1.2%. Sequencing was done on a sample of sorted CD4+, CD8+, or CD8+CD57+ T cells (not recorded which) from PBMCs. These receptors were obtained from a human donor in good health, serving as a control. The CDR3 runs from the conserved cysteine through the conserved F or W. Each record gives: clone size, D gene, J gene, V gene, CDR3 DNA, CDR3 protein. The D gene is left open where the match is weak. Size is omitted from some rows. Given values are once, few, many or a class for expanded clones.

-	TRBD1	TRBJ1-5	TRBV6-5	TGTGCCAGCAGTTATATCGGACAGGGGGATCAGCCCCAGCATTTT	CASSYIGQGDQPQHF
many	-	TRBJ2-7	TRBV6-1	TGTGCCAGCAGCTTCAGCGGTAGGGACGAGCAGTACTTC	CASSFSGRDEQYF
many	-	TRBJ1-2	TRBV12-3/TRBV12-4	TGTGCCAGCAGCACTGGACAGTTCTATGGCTACACCTTC	CASSTGQFYGYTF
few	-	TRBJ1-3	TRBV12-5	TGTGCTAGTGGTTCGACCGTAGGTAGCTCTGGAAACACCATATATTTT	CASGSTVGSSGNTIYF
many	-	TRBJ1-5	TRBV2	TGTGCCAGCAGTGAGAGTGGATGGAGTCAGCCCCAGCATTTT	CASSESGWSQPQHF
-	-	TRBJ1-2	TRBV19	TGTGCCAGTAGTGACCGGGATGTCTATGGCTACACCTTC	CASSDRDVYGYTF
many	-	TRBJ1-2	TRBV19	TGTGCCAGTAGTATAAGGGGGTTCTATGGCTACACCTTC	CASSIRGFYGYTF
many	-	TRBJ1-1	TRBV12-3/TRBV12-4	TGTGCCAGCAGTTTATGGAGTATGAACACTGAAGCTTTCTTT	CASSLWSMNTEAFF
once	-	TRBJ2-1	TRBV29-1	TGCAGCTATGACTACCGCGCCTACAATGAGCAGTTCTTC	CSYDYRAYNEQFF
many	TRBD1	TRBJ2-1	TRBV20-1	TGCAGTGCTTCTCGGGGGACAGGTCTGGACAATGAGCAGTTCTTC	CSASRGTGLDNEQFF
-	TRBD2	TRBJ2-5	TRBV6-1	TGTGCCAGCGCCCTTGGGCGGGGGGGAAGAGAGACCCAGTACTTC	CASALGRGGRETQYF
many	-	TRBJ2-7	TRBV9	TGTGCCAGCAGCGTAGATCTAGGGACTCCCTACAACTCCTACGAGCAGTACTTC	CASSVDLGTPYNSYEQYF
-	TRBD2	TRBJ2-1	TRBV5-4	TGTGCCAGCAGCACAGGGACTAGGGAAAATGAGCAGTTCTTC	CASSTGTRENEQFF
many	TRBD1	TRBJ1-1	TRBV25-1	TGTGCCAGCAGCCACGGGACAGGGGACACTGAAGCTTTCTTT	CASSHGTGDTEAFF
many	-	TRBJ1-1	TRBV19	TGTGCCAGTAGTTTGCGCCTAGGGAACACTGAAGCTTTCTTT	CASSLRLGNTEAFF
-	-	TRBJ1-5	TRBV19	TGTGCCAGTAGTATTTTGGGGGGACTCGGCTATCAGCCCCAGCATTTT	CASSILGGLGYQPQHF
-	-	TRBJ1-6	TRBV30	TGTGCCTGGAGTACTAAATGGGATTCACCCCTCCACTTT	CAWSTKWDSPLHF
-	-	TRBJ1-1	TRBV28	TGTGCCAGCAGTTTGTCGCCCAGCCGTGAAGCTTTCTTT	CASSLSPSREAFF
few	-	TRBJ2-3	TRBV19	TGTGCCAGTAGGTCTAGCGGCACAGATACGCAGTATTTT	CASRSSGTDTQYF
-	TRBD1	TRBJ2-7	TRBV15	TGTGCCACCAGCAGTAGGGACGGGACAGCCCTCTACGAGCAGTACTTC	CATSSRDGTALYEQYF
many	-	TRBJ2-7	TRBV18	TGTGCCAGCTCACCAGGGAAATACGAGCAGTACTTC	CASSPGKYEQYF
many	-	TRBJ1-1	TRBV20-1	TGCAGTGCTAGATCCGGGGGGACACAGAACACTGAAGCTTTCTTT	CSARSGGTQNTEAFF
many	-	TRBJ1-6	TRBV2	TGTGCCAGCGGGGTCAGGGTTTCAGATAATTCACCCCTCCACTTT	CASGVRVSDNSPLHF
many	TRBD2	TRBJ2-7	TRBV2	TGTGCCAGCAGTGAACTAGCGGGAGGTCTCGAGCAGTACTTC	CASSELAGGLEQYF
few	TRBD2	TRBJ2-3	TRBV10-3	TGTGCCATCAGTGAGGGACTAGCGGGAGGGACAGATACGCAGTATTTT	CAISEGLAGGTDTQYF
many	TRBD2	TRBJ2-1	TRBV6-6	TGTGCCGCCACGCGGGAGGGTTACAATGAGCAGTTCTTC	CAATREGYNEQFF
many	-	TRBJ1-1	TRBV2	TGTGCCAGCAGAAGAGGCGTGGAAGCTTTCTTT	CASRRGVEAFF
-	TRBD2	TRBJ2-3	TRBV25-1	TGTGCCAGCTCAGCGACTAGCGGGGTTTGGGGCGTGGATACGCAGTATTTT	CASSATSGVWGVDTQYF
-	TRBD2	TRBJ2-1	TRBV9	TGTGCCAGCAGCGTAGAACTAGCGGGGAACAATGAGCAGTTCTTC	CASSVELAGNNEQFF
-	-	TRBJ1-1	TRBV6-1	TGTGCCAGCAGTCTTCCGACAGCCCCGAGCACTGAAGCTTTCTTT	CASSLPTAPSTEAFF
-	-	TRBJ1-3	TRBV6-1	TGTGCCAGCAGTCCGACACCAGGTGTGGGAAACACCATATATTTT	CASSPTPGVGNTIYF
-	TRBD2	TRBJ2-7	TRBV12-3/TRBV12-4	TGTGCCAGCAGCTTAAGGGAGGGGGAGCAGTACTTC	CASSLREGEQYF
-	TRBD2	TRBJ2-7	TRBV4-3	TGCGCCAGCAGCCAAGATCTATACGGGGGGGCGGCCGAGCAGTACTTC	CASSQDLYGGAAEQYF
many	TRBD1	TRBJ1-2	TRBV7-3	TGTGCCAGCAGCCCGAACAGGGGAGAGGGCGGCTACACCTTC	CASSPNRGEGGYTF
many	TRBD2	TRBJ2-7	TRBV2	TGTGCCAGCAGTGAACTAGCGGCTCGCGAGCAGTACTTC	CASSELAAREQYF
many	-	TRBJ1-2	TRBV7-2	TGTGCCAGCAGCTTAGTTCAGGGGCTTAACTATGGCTACACCTTC	CASSLVQGLNYGYTF
many	-	TRBJ2-3	TRBV20-1	TGCAGTGCGCCGGATTCCCGCGACACAGATACGCAGTATTTT	CSAPDSRDTDTQYF
-	-	TRBJ1-6	TRBV11-2	TGTGCCAGCAGCCTCACCGGGGGAGGTTCACCCCTCCACTTT	CASSLTGGGSPLHF
-	TRBD1	TRBJ1-5	TRBV29-1	TGCAGCCAGACCCAGGGGGGCGGACAGACCCAGCATTTT	CSQTQGGGQTQHF
-	-	TRBJ1-3	TRBV4-2	TGTGCCAGCAGCCAAGATTTCTGGACGCCTGGAAACACCATATATTTT	CASSQDFWTPGNTIYF
many	-	TRBJ2-7	TRBV4-1	TGCGCCAGCAGCCAAGTGACTAACTCCTACGAGCAGTACTTC	CASSQVTNSYEQYF
many	-	TRBJ2-2	TRBV10-3	TGTGCCATCAGTGTCCGGGAATCCGGGGAGCTGTTTTTT	CAISVRESGELFF
many	-	TRBJ2-7	TRBV5-1	TGCGCCAGCAGCATAAGGGTTAGCGGATCCTACGAGCAGTACTTC	CASSIRVSGSYEQYF
-	-	TRBJ2-3	TRBV7-6	TGTGCCAGCAGCTTAGGAGGGCAGCAGTATTTT	CASSLGGQQYF
-	-	TRBJ1-1	TRBV7-9	TGTGCCAGCACTCGAGGCGGGTTT	CASTRGGF
-	-	TRBJ2-2	TRBV6-1	TGTGCCAGCACTCCCCCCGGGGAGTCCGGGGAGCTGTTTTTT	CASTPPGESGELFF
many	-	TRBJ1-2	TRBV6-1	TGTGCCAGCAGCAATCAGGGGTTCAACTATGGCTACACCTTC	CASSNQGFNYGYTF
-	TRBD1	TRBJ1-2	TRBV2	TGTGACAGCAGCGCGTTCCCGGGACAGGAGGCGGGCGGCTACACCTTC	CDSSAFPGQEAGGYTF
many	-	TRBJ1-6	TRBV20-1	TGCAGTGCTAGGTCGGATGGAATGGGTAATTCACCCCTCCACTTT	CSARSDGMGNSPLHF
-	TRBD1	TRBJ1-5	TRBV10-3	TGTGCCACCCAAACAGGGGCGACTCAGCCCCAGCATTTT	CATQTGATQPQHF
few	TRBD1	TRBJ2-1	TRBV6-1	TGTGCCAGCTATGATCCATGGACAGGGGAGAATGAGCAGTTCTTC	CASYDPWTGENEQFF
many	-	TRBJ1-1	TRBV12-3/TRBV12-4	TGTGCCAGCACCGGGGGGCCTCGCACTGAAGCTTTCTTT	CASTGGPRTEAFF
-	TRBD1	TRBJ2-5	TRBV7-2	TGTGCCAGCAGCCCCGGGACAGGGGGCTTCCAAGAGACCCAGTACTTC	CASSPGTGGFQETQYF
many	-	TRBJ2-7	TRBV14	TGTGCCAGCAGCGCCACAGGGTTCGAATCGTACGAGCAGTACTTC	CASSATGFESYEQYF
many	-	TRBJ1-1	TRBV10-3	TGTGCCATCACTGGGGGTCCCGGGGGGTCGGGCACTGAAGCTTTCTTT	CAITGGPGGSGTEAFF